This paragraph covers one T cell receptor (beta chain) sequence. High-throughput TCR beta sequencing covered peripheral CD8+ and CD4+ T cells. The multiple sclerosis control group consisted of treatment-naive patients whose relapsing-remitting disease, which was either stable or active, fulfilled revised McDonald criteria. Negative isolation was used for CD8+ and CD4+ T cells and FACS enrichment for TEMRA cells. This sample was included in a study of CD8 T cells in Susac syndrome. Trimming left V 7 bases short and J 0 bases short, with 13 bases between. The CDR3 is 14 amino acids. In germline, CDR1 is SGHRS, CDR2 YFSETQ. Reverse transcription of about 0.45 to 1 ug RNA used random hexamers. immunoSEQ multiplex PCR amplified TCR beta CDR3 across 54 Vbeta, 13 Jbeta. From the immunoSEQ multiplex PCR reads, TCRdb called clonotypes with MiXCR, one entry per CDR3 protein. The data hold fewer than 85,000 distinct CDR3 sequences, with about 95% observed a single time.

The TCR originated in a human donor with multiple sclerosis. This chain joins TRBV5-1 and TRBJ1-1; no definite D call. Sample: CD8+ T cells from PBMCs. The CDR3 DNA follows: TGCGCCAGCCACAACGGACTAATGAACACTGAAGCTTTCTTT. Encoded protein: CASHNGLMNTEAFF.